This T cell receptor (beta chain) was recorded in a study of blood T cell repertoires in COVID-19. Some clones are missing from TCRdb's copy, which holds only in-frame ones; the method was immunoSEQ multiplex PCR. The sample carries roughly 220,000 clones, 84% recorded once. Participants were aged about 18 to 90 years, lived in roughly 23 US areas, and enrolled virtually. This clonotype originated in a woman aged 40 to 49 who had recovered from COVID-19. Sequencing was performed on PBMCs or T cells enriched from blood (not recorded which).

Here the CDR3 DNA reads TGTGCCAGCAGCCAAAACAGAAATGAAAAACTGTTTTTT. The encoded protein is CASSQNRNEKLFF. J is TRBJ1-4 and V is TRBV3-1 (or the pseudogene TRBV3-2); D is unresolved. Trimming pared 2 bases from V and 5 bases from J, leaving 6 bases between. The CDR3 consists of 13 residues. Germline V gene data show CDR1 as LGHDT and CDR2 as YNNKEL (reference sequence).